Here is one T cell receptor (beta chain) with its context. Its antigen is currently unknown. Germline trimming cut 7 bases from V and 13 bases from J; bases unmatched to any gene: 10. The CDR3 loop spans 14 amino acids. Germline loops: CDR1 SNHLY, CDR2 FYNNEI. The sample comes from a study of PD-L1 blockade in urothelial cancer. The study's findings and limits: Prediction of better survival came from below-median pretreatment blood TCR clonality. Tumor-associated clones in the blood of durable-benefit patients grew more at 3 weeks.

The table came from immunoSEQ multiplex PCR; TCRdb's copy has only in-frame clones and leaves some out. Of around 25,000 clones in the sample, about 83% are singletons; the top ten hold less than 4%. Between 1 and 8 samples, pretreatment and on-treatment, were given by each patient. The TCR sequence derives from a man aged 50 or older with urothelial cancer. Specimen: PBMCs, collected around atezolizumab (anti-PD-L1) treatment. The rearrangement joins TRBV2 to TRBJ2-7; 16 bases agree with TRBD2. For the CDR3, the DNA is TGTGCCAGCAACACCGGGACTAGCGGGGGGGAGCCATACTTC. Translated, it gives CASNTGTSGGEPYF.